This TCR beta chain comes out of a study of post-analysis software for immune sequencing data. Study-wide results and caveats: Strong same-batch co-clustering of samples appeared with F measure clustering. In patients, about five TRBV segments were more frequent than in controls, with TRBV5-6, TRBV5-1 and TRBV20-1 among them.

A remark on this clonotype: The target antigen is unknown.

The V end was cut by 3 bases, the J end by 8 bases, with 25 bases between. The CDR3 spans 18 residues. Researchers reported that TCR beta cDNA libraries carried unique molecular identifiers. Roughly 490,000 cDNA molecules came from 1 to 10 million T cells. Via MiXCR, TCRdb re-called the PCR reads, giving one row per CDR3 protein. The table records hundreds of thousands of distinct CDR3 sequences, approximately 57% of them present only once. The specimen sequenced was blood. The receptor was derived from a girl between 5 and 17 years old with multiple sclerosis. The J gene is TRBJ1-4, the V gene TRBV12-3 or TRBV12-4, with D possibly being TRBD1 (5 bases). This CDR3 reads CASSFTSTAGGIWEKLFF. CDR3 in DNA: TGTGCCAGCAGTTTTACTTCTACCGCCGGGGGTATTTGGGAAAAACTGTTTTTT.